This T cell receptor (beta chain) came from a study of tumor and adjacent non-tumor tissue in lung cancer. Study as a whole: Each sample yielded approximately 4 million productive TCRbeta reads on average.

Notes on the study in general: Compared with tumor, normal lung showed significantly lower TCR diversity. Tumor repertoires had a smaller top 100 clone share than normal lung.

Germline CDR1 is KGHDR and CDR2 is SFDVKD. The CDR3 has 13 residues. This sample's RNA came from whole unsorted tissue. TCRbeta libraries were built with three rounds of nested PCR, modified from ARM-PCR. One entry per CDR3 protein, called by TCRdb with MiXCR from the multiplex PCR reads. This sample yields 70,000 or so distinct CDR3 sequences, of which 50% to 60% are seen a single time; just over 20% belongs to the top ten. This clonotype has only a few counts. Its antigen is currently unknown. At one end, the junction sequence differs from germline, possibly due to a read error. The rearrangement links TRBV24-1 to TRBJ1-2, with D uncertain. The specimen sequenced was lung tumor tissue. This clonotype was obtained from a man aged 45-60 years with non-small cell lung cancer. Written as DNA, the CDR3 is TGTACCACCAGTAGTGCGGGTATTGTTGGCTACACCTTC. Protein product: CTTSSAGIVGYTF.